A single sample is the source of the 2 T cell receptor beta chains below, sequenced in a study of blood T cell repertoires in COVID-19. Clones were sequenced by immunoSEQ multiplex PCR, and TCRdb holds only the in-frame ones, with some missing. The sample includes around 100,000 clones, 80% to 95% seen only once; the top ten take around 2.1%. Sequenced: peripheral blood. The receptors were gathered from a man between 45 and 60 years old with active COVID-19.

The DNA of the CDR3 is TGTGCCAGCAGCTTGGTCAGTGGTGAGCAGTTCTTC. Translating gives CASSLVSGEQFF. This sequence joins TRBV5-4 and TRBJ2-1, with D uncertain. The CDR3 sequence is 12 residues long. The V end lost 0 bases, the J end lost 9 bases, and 7 bases lay between the germline ends. Germline V gene sequence: CDR1 SGHNT, CDR2 YYREEE (reference sequence).

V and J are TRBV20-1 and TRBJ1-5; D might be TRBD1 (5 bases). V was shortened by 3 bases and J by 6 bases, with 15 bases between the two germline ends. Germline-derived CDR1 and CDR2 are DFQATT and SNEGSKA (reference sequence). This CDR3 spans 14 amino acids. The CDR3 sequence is CSASTLREGQPQHF. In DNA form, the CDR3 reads TGCAGTGCTAGTACTCTCAGGGAGGGTCAGCCCCAGCATTTT.